This T cell receptor beta chain originates from a study of T cells in Graves' hyperthyroidism and ophthalmopathy. Study-wide findings and caveats: Blood also carried most thyroid clonotypes expanded above 0.001.

At least ten counts were recorded for this clonotype. Its antigen is currently unknown. V lost 8 bases and J lost 4, with 12 bases in between. CDR1 and CDR2 from the germline V gene are MNHEY and SVGAGI. CDR3 length: 12 residues. Individuals with ophthalmopathy presented a Clinical Activity Score of at least 3, a NOSPECS grade of at least 4 and a duration under 3 months. Pregnant or lactating patients were excluded, as were those with uncontrolled infection or other autoimmune disease. Amplification of TCR beta CDR3 regions used RNA as the template. The TCR CDR3 was amplified in a first-round RT-PCR using the HTBI primer set. Each CDR3 protein is one row after TCRdb ran MiXCR on the multiplex PCR reads. The sample includes roughly 380,000 distinct CDR3 sequences, about a sixth of them seen just once.

The receptor was isolated from a woman in her thirties or forties with Graves' ophthalmopathy. The V and J genes are TRBV6-5 and TRBJ2-7, with D uncertain. Sequences were obtained from blood. The CDR3 here is CASSYLRYEQYF. DNA for the CDR3: TGTGCCAGCTCCTACTTGAGGTACGAGCAGTACTTC.